The clone carrying this T cell receptor beta chain was seen only a few times. Its specificity is unknown. The sample originates from a study of TIL therapy for anti-PD-1-resistant metastatic lung cancer. Overall study results and limits: Infused TIL clonotypes partially replaced the baseline blood repertoire, then decayed over months.

Sequencing used immunoSEQ v3. Using immunoSEQ multiplex PCR, the repertoire was profiled, and TCRdb retains in-frame clones only, with some absent. This table holds about 21,000 clones, 60% to 85% found once. Per the germline V gene, CDR1 is MRHNA and CDR2 is SNTAGT. V trimming: 4 bases; J trimming: 6 bases; junction bases outside the gene matches: 1. This CDR3 is built from 15 residues. The time point: pre-treatment sample, taken before nivolumab and TIL therapy. The gene calls are TRBV6-4 and TRBJ2-1, with 15 bases matching TRBD2. The sequence was obtained from a person aged 25 to 85 with non-small cell lung cancer. The sample was blood, taken at baseline. The CDR3 region has the DNA TGTGCCAGCAGTGGGACTAGCGGGGGGGCCAATGAGCAGTTCTTC. Its protein product is CASSGTSGGANEQFF.